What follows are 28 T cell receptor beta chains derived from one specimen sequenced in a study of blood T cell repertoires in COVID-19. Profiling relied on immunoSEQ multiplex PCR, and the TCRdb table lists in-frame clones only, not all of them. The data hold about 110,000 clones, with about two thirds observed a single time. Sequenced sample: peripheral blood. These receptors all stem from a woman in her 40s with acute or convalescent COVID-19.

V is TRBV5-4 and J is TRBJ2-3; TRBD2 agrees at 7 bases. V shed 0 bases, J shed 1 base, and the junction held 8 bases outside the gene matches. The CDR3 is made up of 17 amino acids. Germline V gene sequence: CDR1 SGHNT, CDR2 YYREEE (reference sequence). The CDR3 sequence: CASSLGQASGRTDTQYF. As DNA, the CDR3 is TGTGCCAGCAGCTTGGGTCAAGCTAGCGGCCGCACAGATACGCAGTATTTT. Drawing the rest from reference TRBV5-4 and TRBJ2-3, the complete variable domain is ETGVTQSPTHLIKTRGQQVTLRCSSQSGHNTVSWYQQALGQGPQFIFQYYREEENGRGNFPPRFSGLQFPNYSSELNVNALELDDSALYLCASSLGQASGRTDTQYFGPGTRLTVL.

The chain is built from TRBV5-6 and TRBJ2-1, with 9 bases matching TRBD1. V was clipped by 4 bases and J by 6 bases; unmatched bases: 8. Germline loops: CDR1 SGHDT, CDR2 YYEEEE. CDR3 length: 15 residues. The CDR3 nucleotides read TGTGCCAGCAGCAATTCCGGGACAGGGCGCAATGAGCAGTTCTTC. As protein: CASSNSGTGRNEQFF.

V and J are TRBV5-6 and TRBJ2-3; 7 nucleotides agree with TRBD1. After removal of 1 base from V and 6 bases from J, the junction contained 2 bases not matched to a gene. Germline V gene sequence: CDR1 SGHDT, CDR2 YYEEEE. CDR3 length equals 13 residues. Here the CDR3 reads CASSLTGADTQYF. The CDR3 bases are TGTGCCAGCAGCTTGACAGGGGCGGATACGCAGTATTTT.

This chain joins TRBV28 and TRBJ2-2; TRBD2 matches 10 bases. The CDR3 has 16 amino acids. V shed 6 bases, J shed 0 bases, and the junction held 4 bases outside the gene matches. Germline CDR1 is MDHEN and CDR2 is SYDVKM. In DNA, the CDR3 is TGTGCCAGCAGACTAGCGGGGTGGGCGAACACCGGGGAGCTGTTTTTT. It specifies CASRLAGWANTGELFF.

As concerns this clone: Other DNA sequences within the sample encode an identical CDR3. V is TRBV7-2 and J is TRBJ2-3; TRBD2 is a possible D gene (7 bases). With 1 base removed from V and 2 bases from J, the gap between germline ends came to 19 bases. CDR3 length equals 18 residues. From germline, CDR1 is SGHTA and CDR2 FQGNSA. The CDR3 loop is CASSLGGGGGGHTDTQYF. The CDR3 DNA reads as TGTGCCAGCAGCTTAGGGGGCGGGGGCGGGGGACACACAGATACGCAGTATTTT.

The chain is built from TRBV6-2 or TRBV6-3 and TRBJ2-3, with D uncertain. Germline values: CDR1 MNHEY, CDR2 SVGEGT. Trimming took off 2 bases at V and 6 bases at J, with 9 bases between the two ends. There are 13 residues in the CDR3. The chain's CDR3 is CASSYIPSDTQYF. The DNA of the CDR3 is TGTGCCAGCAGTTACATTCCGTCGGATACGCAGTATTTT.

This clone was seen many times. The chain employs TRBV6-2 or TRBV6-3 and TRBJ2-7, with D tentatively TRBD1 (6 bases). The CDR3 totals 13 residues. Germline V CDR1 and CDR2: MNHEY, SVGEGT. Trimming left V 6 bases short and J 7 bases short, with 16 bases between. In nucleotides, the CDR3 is TGTGCCAGCAGCCGGGACACATTACGAGAGCAGTACTTC. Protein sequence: CASSRDTLREQYF.

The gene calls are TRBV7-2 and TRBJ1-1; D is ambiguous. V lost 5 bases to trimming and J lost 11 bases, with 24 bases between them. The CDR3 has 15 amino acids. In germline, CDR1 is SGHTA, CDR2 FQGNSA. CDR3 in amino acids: CASSARADGFEGAFF. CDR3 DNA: TGTGCCAGCAGCGCCCGGGCCGATGGATTTGAGGGCGCTTTCTTT.

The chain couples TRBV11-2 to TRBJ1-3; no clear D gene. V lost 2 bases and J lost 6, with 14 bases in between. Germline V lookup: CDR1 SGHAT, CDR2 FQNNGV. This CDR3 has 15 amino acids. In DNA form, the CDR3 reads TGTGCCAGCAGCTTAACCGGGGTACGAGAAAACACCATATATTTT. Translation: CASSLTGVRENTIYF.

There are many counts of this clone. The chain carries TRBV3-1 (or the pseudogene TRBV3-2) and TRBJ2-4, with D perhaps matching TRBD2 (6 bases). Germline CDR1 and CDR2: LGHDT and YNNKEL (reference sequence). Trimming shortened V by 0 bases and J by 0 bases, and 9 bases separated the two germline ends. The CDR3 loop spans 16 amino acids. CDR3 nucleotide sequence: TGTGCCAGCAGCCAAGATCCGGGACTAGCCAAAAACATTCAGTACTTC. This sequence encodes CASSQDPGLAKNIQYF.

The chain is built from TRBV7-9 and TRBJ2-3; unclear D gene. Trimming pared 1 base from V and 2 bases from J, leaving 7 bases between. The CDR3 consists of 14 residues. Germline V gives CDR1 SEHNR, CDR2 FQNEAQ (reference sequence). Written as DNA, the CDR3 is TGTGCCAGCAGCTTAGGACTGTACACAGATACGCAGTATTTT. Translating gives CASSLGLYTDTQYF.

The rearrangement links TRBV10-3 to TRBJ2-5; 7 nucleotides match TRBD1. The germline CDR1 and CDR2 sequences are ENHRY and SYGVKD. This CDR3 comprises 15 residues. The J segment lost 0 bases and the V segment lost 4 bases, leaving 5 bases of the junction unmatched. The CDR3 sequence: CAISVQGGHQETQYF. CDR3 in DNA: TGTGCCATCAGTGTGCAAGGGGGCCACCAAGAGACCCAGTACTTC.

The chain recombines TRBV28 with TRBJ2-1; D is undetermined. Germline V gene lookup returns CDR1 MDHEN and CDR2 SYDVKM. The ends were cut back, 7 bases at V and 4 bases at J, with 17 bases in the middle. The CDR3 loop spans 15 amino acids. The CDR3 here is CASIKETSKYNEQFF. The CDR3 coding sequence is TGTGCCAGCATCAAAGAGACATCCAAATACAATGAGCAGTTCTTC. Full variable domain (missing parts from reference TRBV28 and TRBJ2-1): DVKVTQSSRYLVKRTGEKVFLECVQDMDHENMFWYRQDPGLGLRLIYFSYDVKMKEKGDIPEGYSVSREKKERFSLILESASTNQTSMYLCASIKETSKYNEQFFGPGTRLTVL.

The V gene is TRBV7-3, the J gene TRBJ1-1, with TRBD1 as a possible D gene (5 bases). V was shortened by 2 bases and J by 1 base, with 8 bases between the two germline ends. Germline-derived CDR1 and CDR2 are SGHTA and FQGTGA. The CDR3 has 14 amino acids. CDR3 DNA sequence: TGTGCCAGCAGCTTAGGACACGCGAACACTGAAGCTTTCTTT. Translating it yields CASSLGHANTEAFF. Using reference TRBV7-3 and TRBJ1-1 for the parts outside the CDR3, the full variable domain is GAGVSQTPSNKVTEKGKYVELRCDPISGHTALYWYRQSLGQGPEFLIYFQGTGAADDSGLPNDRFFAVRPEGSVSTLKIQRTERGDSAVYLCASSLGHANTEAFFGQGTRLTVV.

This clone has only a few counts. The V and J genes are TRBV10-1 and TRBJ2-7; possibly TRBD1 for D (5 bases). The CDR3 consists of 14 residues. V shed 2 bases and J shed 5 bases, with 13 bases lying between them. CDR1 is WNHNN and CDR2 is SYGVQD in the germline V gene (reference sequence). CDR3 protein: CASSESQGRNEQYF. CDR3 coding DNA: TGCGCCAGCAGTGAGAGCCAGGGAAGAAACGAGCAGTACTTC.

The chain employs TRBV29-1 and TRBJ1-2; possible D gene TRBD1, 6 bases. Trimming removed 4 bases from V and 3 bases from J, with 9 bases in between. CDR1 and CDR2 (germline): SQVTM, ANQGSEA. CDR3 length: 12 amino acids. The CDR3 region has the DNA TGCAGCGTTGGTCGACAGGACTATGGCTACACCTTC. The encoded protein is CSVGRQDYGYTF. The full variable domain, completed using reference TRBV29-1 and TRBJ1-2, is SAVISQKPSRDICQRGTSLTIQCQVDSQVTMMFWYRQQPGQSLTLIATANQGSEATYESGFVIDKFPISRPNLTFSTLTVSNMSPEDSSIYLCSVGRQDYGYTFGSGTRLTVV.

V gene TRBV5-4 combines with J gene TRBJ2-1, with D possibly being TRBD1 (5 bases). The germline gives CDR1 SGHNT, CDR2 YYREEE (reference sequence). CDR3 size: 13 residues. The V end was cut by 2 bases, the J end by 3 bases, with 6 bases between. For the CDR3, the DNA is TGTGCCAGCAGCTTCGACAGCTACAATGAGCAGTTCTTC. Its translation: CASSFDSYNEQFF.

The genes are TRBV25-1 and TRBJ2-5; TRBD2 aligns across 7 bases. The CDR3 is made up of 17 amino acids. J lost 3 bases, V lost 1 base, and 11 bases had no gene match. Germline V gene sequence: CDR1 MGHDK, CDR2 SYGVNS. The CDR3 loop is CASSESFWERGKETQYF. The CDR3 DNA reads TGTGCCAGCAGTGAATCCTTTTGGGAGCGGGGTAAAGAGACCCAGTACTTC.

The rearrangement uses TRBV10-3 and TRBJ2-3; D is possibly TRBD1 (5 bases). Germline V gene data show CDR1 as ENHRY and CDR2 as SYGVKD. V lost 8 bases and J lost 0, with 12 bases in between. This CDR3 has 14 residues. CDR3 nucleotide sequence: TGTGCCATCGGTACAGGAGACAGCACAGATACGCAGTATTTT. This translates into CAIGTGDSTDTQYF.

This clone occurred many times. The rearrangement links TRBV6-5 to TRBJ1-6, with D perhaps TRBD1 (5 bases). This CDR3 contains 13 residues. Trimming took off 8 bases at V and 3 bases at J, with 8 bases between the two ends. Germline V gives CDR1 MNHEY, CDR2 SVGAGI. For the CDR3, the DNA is TGTGCCAGCTCGGACAACTATAATTCACCCCTCCACTTT. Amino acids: CASSDNYNSPLHF.

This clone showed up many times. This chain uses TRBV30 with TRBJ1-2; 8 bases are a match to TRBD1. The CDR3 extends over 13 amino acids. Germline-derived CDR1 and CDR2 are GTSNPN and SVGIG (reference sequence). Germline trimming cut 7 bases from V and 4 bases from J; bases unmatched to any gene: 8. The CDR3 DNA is TGTGCCTCCAACCGGGACAGGCCCTATGGCTACACCTTC. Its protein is CASNRDRPYGYTF.

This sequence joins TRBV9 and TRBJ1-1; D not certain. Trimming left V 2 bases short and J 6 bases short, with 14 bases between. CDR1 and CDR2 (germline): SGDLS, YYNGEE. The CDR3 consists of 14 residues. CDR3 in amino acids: CASSVLGESAEAFF. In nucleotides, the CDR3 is TGTGCCAGCAGCGTTCTCGGGGAGAGTGCTGAAGCTTTCTTT.

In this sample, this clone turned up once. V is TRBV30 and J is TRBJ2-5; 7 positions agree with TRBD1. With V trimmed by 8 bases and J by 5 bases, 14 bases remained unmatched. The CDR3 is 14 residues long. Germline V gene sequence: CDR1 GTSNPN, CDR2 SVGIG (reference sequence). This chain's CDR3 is CARDHGTAGETQYF. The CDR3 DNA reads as TGTGCCCGGGATCACGGGACAGCCGGGGAGACCCAGTACTTC.

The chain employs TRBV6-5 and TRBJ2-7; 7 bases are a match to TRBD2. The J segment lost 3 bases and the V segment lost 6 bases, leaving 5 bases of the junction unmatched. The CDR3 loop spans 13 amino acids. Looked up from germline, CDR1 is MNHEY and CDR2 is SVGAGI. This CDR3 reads CASRSGDHYEQYF. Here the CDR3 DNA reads TGTGCCAGCAGGAGCGGGGACCACTACGAGCAGTACTTC.

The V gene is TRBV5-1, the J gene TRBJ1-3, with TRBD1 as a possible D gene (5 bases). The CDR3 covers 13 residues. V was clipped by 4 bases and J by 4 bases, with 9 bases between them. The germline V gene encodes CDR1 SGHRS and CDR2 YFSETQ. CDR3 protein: CASSEGVGNTIYF. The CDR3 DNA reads TGCGCCAGCAGCGAAGGGGTCGGAAACACCATATATTTT.

The CDR3 DNA follows: TGCGCCAGCAGCCTCGGACAGGGGGCCGGAAACTATGGCTACACCTTC. Its protein is CASSLGQGAGNYGYTF. The chain links TRBV4-3 to TRBJ1-2, with 11 bases that match TRBD1. Germline V gene sequence: CDR1 LGHNA, CDR2 YSLEER. The ends lost 4 bases at V and 2 bases at J; junction bases unmatched: 6. The CDR3 has 16 amino acids.

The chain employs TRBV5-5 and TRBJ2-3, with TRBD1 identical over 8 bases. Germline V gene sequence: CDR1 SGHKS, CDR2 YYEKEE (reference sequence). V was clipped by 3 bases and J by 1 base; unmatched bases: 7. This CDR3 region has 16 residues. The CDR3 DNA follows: TGTGCCAGCAGCTCCCAGGGGGCATTGGGCACAGATACGCAGTATTTT. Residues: CASSSQGALGTDTQYF.

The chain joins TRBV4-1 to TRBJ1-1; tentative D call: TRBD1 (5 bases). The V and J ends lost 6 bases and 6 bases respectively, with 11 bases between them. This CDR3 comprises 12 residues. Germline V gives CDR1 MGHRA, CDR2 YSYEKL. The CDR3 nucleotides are TGCGCCAGCAGGGGGCGGAGGGCTGAAGCTTTCTTT. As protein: CASRGRRAEAFF.